The 18 T cell receptor beta chains reported below all come from one sample, sequenced in a study of T-cell reconstitution after alpha-beta-depleted transplantation in children. Unique molecular identifiers were incorporated during preparation of the TCRbeta library. MiXCR, applied by TCRdb to the PCR reads, yields one record per CDR3 protein. The sample consists of 550,000 to 800,000 distinct CDR3 sequences, around 13% of them appearing once. This sample comprised PBMCs, obtained before TCRalphabeta/CD19-depleted stem cell transplant. These receptors were taken from a girl aged 2 to 10 with congenital amegakaryocytic thrombocytopenia, due to receive a stem cell transplant.

The chain is built from TRBV15 and TRBJ2-3; D possibly corresponds to TRBD2 (5 bases). CDR3 length: 15 amino acids. Deletions cut 0 bases from V and 1 base from J, with 8 bases between. Germline V gives CDR1 LNHNV, CDR2 YYDKDF (reference sequence). CDR3 amino acids: CATSRDLSGTDTQYF. The CDR3, as DNA: TGTGCCACCAGCAGAGATCTTAGCGGCACAGATACGCAGTATTTT.

The CDR3 loop is CASSLDLGQLLTIGRAPYEQYF. For the CDR3, the DNA is TGCGCCAGCAGCTTGGATCTAGGACAACTCCTGACTATCGGGAGGGCCCCCTACGAGCAGTACTTC. The rearrangement joins TRBV5-1 to TRBJ2-7; 8 bases align to TRBD2. The CDR3 has 22 amino acids. Germline V gene lookup returns CDR1 SGHRS and CDR2 YFSETQ. Trimming took 0 bases from V and 2 from J; bases not matched to a gene: 25.

V usage is TRBV5-1 and J usage is TRBJ2-6; tentatively, D is TRBD2 (6 bases). Germline CDR1 is SGHRS and CDR2 is YFSETQ. The CDR3 runs to 17 residues. Trimming pared 2 bases from V and 2 bases from J, leaving 14 bases between. In nucleotides, the CDR3 is TGCGCCAGCAGCTTTTCCCCGGGGGTACCTGGGGCCAACGTCCTGACTTTC. Amino acid sequence: CASSFSPGVPGANVLTF.

This clonotype was picked up many times. Mismatch with germline at one junction end may stem from a read error. The CDR3 protein is CSGYNDYDYTF. In nucleotides, the CDR3 is TGCAGCGGCTATAATGATTATGACTACACCTTC. The rearrangement uses TRBV29-1 and TRBJ1-2; D remains ambiguous. Germline CDR1 is SQVTM and CDR2 is ANQGSEA. The CDR3 spans 11 residues.

This clonotype was detected ten times or more. V usage is TRBV5-1 and J usage is TRBJ1-1; unclear D gene. V lost 7 bases to trimming and J lost 4 bases, with 8 bases between them. Germline V lookup: CDR1 SGHRS, CDR2 YFSETQ. This CDR3 has 11 amino acids. This CDR3 reads CASGWGTEAFF. DNA for the CDR3: TGCGCCAGCGGTTGGGGCACTGAAGCTTTCTTT.

This clonotype showed up many times. This chain connects TRBV20-1 to TRBJ2-3; tentative D call: TRBD2 (6 bases). This CDR3 is 15 amino acids long. V lost 1 base, J lost 3 bases, and 14 bases lay in between. Germline-derived CDR1 and CDR2 are DFQATT and SNEGSKA (reference sequence). CDR3: CSARAAGFPTDTQYF. The CDR3 DNA is TGCAGTGCTAGAGCGGCGGGATTTCCTACAGATACGCAGTATTTT.

This chain uses TRBV29-1 with TRBJ2-1, with 10 nucleotides matching TRBD2. CDR3 length: 13 residues. Germline V gene lookup returns CDR1 SQVTM and CDR2 ANQGSEA. Unmatched junction bases numbered 4, after V lost 5 bases and J lost 6 bases. The DNA for the CDR3 is TGCAGCGTTAGGGTAGCGGGAGGCAATGAGCAGTTCTTC. Translated, it gives CSVRVAGGNEQFF.

This clonotype was detected ten times or more. The chain recombines TRBV5-6 with TRBJ2-2, with 13 bases matching TRBD2. V was pared by 5 bases and J by 6 bases, with 4 bases of the junction left unmatched. Germline CDR1 is SGHDT and CDR2 is YYEEEE. The CDR3 is 15 residues long. As DNA, the CDR3 is TGTGCCAGCAGAGAACTAGCGGGAGGGGCCGGGGAGCTGTTTTTT. Its protein product is CASRELAGGAGELFF. Full variable domain (remainder filled in from reference TRBV5-6 and TRBJ2-2): DAGVTQSPTHLIKTRGQQVTLRCSPKSGHDTVSWYQQALGQGPQFIFQYYEEEERQRGNFPDRFSGHQFPNYSSELNVNALLLGDSALYLCASRELAGGAGELFFGEGSRLTVL.

This clonotype has at least ten counts. The J gene is TRBJ1-1, the V gene TRBV11-2; D unresolved. Trimming removed 5 bases at V and 4 bases at J, with 11 bases between. Germline CDR1 is SGHAT and CDR2 is FQNNGV. The CDR3 has 13 amino acids. CDR3 protein: CASSRSTGTEAFF. The DNA of the CDR3 is TGTGCCAGCAGCCGCTCGACGGGCACTGAAGCTTTCTTT. The complete variable domain, with remaining parts taken from reference TRBV11-2 and TRBJ1-1, reads EAGVAQSPRYKIIEKRQSVAFWCNPISGHATLYWYQQILGQGPKLLIQFQNNGVVDDSQLPKDRFSAERLKGVDSTLKIQPAKLEDSAVYLCASSRSTGTEAFFGQGTRLTVV.

This clonotype was seen a handful of times. V gene TRBV20-1 combines with J gene TRBJ2-7; D is uncertain. CDR3 length: 15 amino acids. The V and J ends lost 1 base and 3 bases respectively, with 16 bases between them. CDR1 is DFQATT, CDR2 SNEGSKA, per germline (reference sequence). CDR3 sequence (DNA): TGCAGTGCTAGAGCCCGCCAGATGAAACTCTACGAGCAGTACTTC. Translated, it gives CSARARQMKLYEQYF.

This clonotype has just a few counts. The chain joins TRBV20-1 to TRBJ2-5; TRBD1 agrees at 8 bases. Germline V gene lookup returns CDR1 DFQATT and CDR2 SNEGSKA (reference sequence). Trimming at V came to 5 bases and at J to 1 base, leaving 6 bases not matched to a gene. There are 14 residues in the CDR3. The CDR3 region has the DNA TGCAGTGCTTACCTGACAGGGGCCCAAGAGACCCAGTACTTC. It encodes CSAYLTGAQETQYF.

Ten or more counts support this clonotype. This chain links TRBV7-9 with TRBJ2-1; D remains ambiguous. V was trimmed by 5 bases and J by 5 bases, leaving 7 bases between them. CDR3 size: 12 residues. The V gene's germline CDR1 is SEHNR and CDR2 FQNEAQ (reference sequence). This CDR3 is CASSPEHNEQFF. The CDR3 DNA is TGTGCCAGCAGCCCAGAACACAATGAGCAGTTCTTC.

About this clonotype: Its ends do not fully match the called genes, so a read error is possible. The genes are TRBV5-1 and TRBJ1-2, with a tentative D call TRBD1 (6 bases). Looked up from germline, CDR1 is SGHRS and CDR2 is YFSETQ. This CDR3 comprises 13 residues. CDR3 residues: CASSRDTNYGDTF. In nucleotides, the CDR3 is TGCGCCAGCAGCCGGGACACCAACTATGGCGACACCTTC.

The CDR3 region is CASSWGLLRNTDTQYF. The CDR3 region has the DNA TGCGCCAGCAGCTGGGGACTGCTAAGAAACACAGATACGCAGTATTTT. This chain links TRBV5-1 with TRBJ2-3; D might be TRBD2 (6 bases). Germline V gene sequence: CDR1 SGHRS, CDR2 YFSETQ. The CDR3 length is 16 residues. V lost 3 bases to trimming and J lost 2 bases, with 16 bases between them. Drawing the rest from reference TRBV5-1 and TRBJ2-3, the complete variable domain is KAGVTQTPRYLIKTRGQQVTLSCSPISGHRSVSWYQQTPGQGLQFLFEYFSETQRNKGNFPGRFSGRQFSNSRSEMNVSTLELGDSALYLCASSWGLLRNTDTQYFGPGTRLTVL.

V and J are TRBV7-6 and TRBJ2-1; D gene unclear. V lost 7 bases to trimming and J lost 0 bases, with 13 bases between them. Germline V CDR1 and CDR2: SGHVS, FNYEAQ. The CDR3 runs to 15 residues. CDR3 nucleotide sequence: TGTGCCAGCATCTTGGAGCCCGTCTCCTACAATGAGCAGTTCTTC. This encodes CASILEPVSYNEQFF.

This clonotype came up many times. V gene TRBV6-1 combines with J gene TRBJ1-1, with 9 bases identical to TRBD1. Germline loops: CDR1 MNHNS, CDR2 SASEGT. Unmatched junction bases numbered 11, after V lost 6 bases and J lost 12 bases. The CDR3 is 13 amino acids. The CDR3 sequence is CASRSGTGSSSFF. CDR3 DNA: TGTGCCAGCAGATCCGGGACAGGGTCGTCTTCTTTCTTT.

This clonotype was seen repeatedly, ten times or more. This rearrangement joins TRBV20-1 to TRBJ1-5; D uncertain. Germline V gives CDR1 DFQATT, CDR2 SNEGSKA (reference sequence). This CDR3 contains 13 residues. V was clipped by 3 bases and J by 0 bases, with 6 bases between them. The CDR3 sequence: CSARSDSNQPQHF. The CDR3 nucleotides are TGCAGTGCTAGGTCAGATAGCAATCAGCCCCAGCATTTT.

The table lists this clonotype with a few counts. For the CDR3, the DNA is TGTGCCAGCAGCCCCCCCCTTAATGAAAAACTGTTTTTT. Its protein is CASSPPLNEKLFF. The chain carries TRBV14 and TRBJ1-4; D is ambiguous. The germline V and J ends were trimmed by 4 bases and 4 bases, with 7 bases remaining between them. The CDR3 has 13 residues. The V gene's germline CDR1 is SGHDN and CDR2 FVKESK.